The 20 T cell receptor beta chains below all came from one sample that was sequenced in a study of blood T cells in healthy people across ages. Then a second PCR, running roughly 7 to 11 cycles, was carried out with a sample-barcoded 5' primer and a J-beta primer mix. TCRdb itself ran the 5' RACE reads through MiXCR, one entry per CDR3 protein. The sample holds 1,100,000 or so distinct CDR3 sequences, under 45% seen once. Sample: blood. The receptors stem from a woman aged 60-70 years in good health.

The chain joins TRBV28 to TRBJ2-1, with D unclear. The better agreement between TRBJ2-7 and the DNA end casts doubt on the J call. The CDR3 runs 15 residues. The germline V gene encodes CDR1 MDHEN and CDR2 SYDVKM. The CDR3 bases are TGTGCCAGCAGGAAGGCAGTCAGCTCCTACAATGAGCAGTACTTC. It encodes CASRKAVSSYNEQYF.

The chain combines TRBV6-6 with TRBJ2-5, with 8 bases that match TRBD1. Losses at the gene ends were 8 bases for V and 3 bases for J; bases not matched to a gene: 11. The CDR3 loop spans 15 amino acids. CDR1 is MNHNY and CDR2 is SVGAGI in the germline V gene (reference sequence). The CDR3 DNA is TGTGCCAGCGGATCCCTCCAGGGGGCGAAAGAGACCCAGTACTTC. Translated, it gives CASGSLQGAKETQYF.

Notes on this clonotype: One base away lies a much larger clone, so this may be a sequencing read error. The chain links TRBV6-6 to TRBJ2-1, with 8 bases aligning to TRBD1. Trimming cost V 8 bases and J 10 bases; bases outside gene matches: 10. Germline V lookup: CDR1 MNHNY, CDR2 SVGAGI (reference sequence). CDR3 length equals 13 residues. This CDR3 is CASRQGPSYEQFF. The CDR3 DNA reads TGTGCCAGCCGACAGGGGCCCTCCTACGAGCAGTTCTTC.

The V gene is TRBV6-5, the J gene TRBJ2-4; 10 bases are shared with TRBD2. The germline CDR1 and CDR2 sequences are MNHEY and SVGAGI. The CDR3 runs 15 residues. V dropped 6 bases and J dropped 13; count of bases not matched to a gene: 15. The CDR3 DNA reads TGTGCCAGCAGCTTGACCCCGGGACTAGCGAGGGAGCAGTACTTC. This translates into CASSLTPGLAREQYF.

The rearrangement uses TRBV18 and TRBJ2-4; tentatively, D is TRBD2 (6 bases). V was trimmed by 3 bases and J by 8 bases, leaving 14 bases between them. The CDR3 contains 14 residues. Germline CDR1 reads KGHSH; CDR2 reads LQKENI. The CDR3 sequence is CASSPSGTQDIQYF. CDR3 nucleotide sequence: TGTGCCAGCTCACCGTCCGGGACTCAGGACATTCAGTACTTC.

The gene calls are TRBV27 and TRBJ2-7, with 9 bases that match TRBD2. Germline lookup yields CDR1 MNHEY and CDR2 SMNVEV (reference sequence). Trimming took 5 bases from V and 0 from J; bases not matched to a gene: 2. The CDR3 totals 14 residues. This CDR3 is CASSQRGVSYEQYF. The DNA for the CDR3 is TGTGCCAGCAGTCAGCGGGGGGTCTCCTACGAGCAGTACTTC.

This clonotype was observed a single time. V usage is TRBV6-1 and J usage is TRBJ1-1, with 7 bases lining up with TRBD1. The CDR3 has 14 amino acids. J gave up 1 base and V 6 bases, and 5 bases lay outside the gene matches. The germline V gene encodes CDR1 MNHNS and CDR2 SASEGT. CDR3 sequence: CASRRTGKNTEAFF. DNA of the CDR3: TGTGCCAGCAGAAGGACAGGAAAGAACACTGAAGCTTTCTTT.

This clonotype showed up just a few times. This clone may be a read error of a much larger clone one base away. Here the CDR3 reads CSATPRTSANNEQYF. The CDR3 DNA reads as TGCAGTGCTACCCCTCGGACTAGCGCGAACAATGAGCAGTACTTC. J is TRBJ2-7 and V is TRBV20-1, with 9 bases matching TRBD2. Germline loops: CDR1 DFQATT, CDR2 SNEGSKA (reference sequence). V trimming: 4 bases; J trimming: 7 bases; junction bases outside the gene matches: 14. This CDR3 is built from 15 residues.

The chain has TRBV7-9 and TRBJ2-5; the match to TRBD2 covers 11 bases. The end of the DNA aligns better with TRBJ2-7, so the J call may be wrong. Per the germline V gene, CDR1 is SEHNR and CDR2 is FQNEAQ (reference sequence). The CDR3 extends over 14 amino acids. CDR3 bases: TGTGCCGTGTTAGTGGCTAGCGGGAGGTACGAGCAGTACTTC. Its translation is CAVLVASGRYEQYF.

The V call is TRBV7-2, the J call TRBJ2-1; 9 nucleotides line up with TRBD2. Trimming at V came to 3 bases and at J to 6 bases, leaving 6 bases not matched to a gene. Germline V lookup: CDR1 SGHTA, CDR2 FQGNSA. There are 15 residues in the CDR3. This chain's CDR3 is CASSFTSGPRNEQFF. CDR3 nucleotides: TGTGCCAGCAGCTTCACTAGCGGGCCACGCAATGAGCAGTTCTTC. The whole variable domain, remainder taken from reference TRBV7-2 and TRBJ2-1, is GAGVSQSPSNKVTEKGKDVELRCDPISGHTALYWYRQSLGQGLEFLIYFQGNSAPDKSGLPSDRFSAERTGGSVSTLTIQRTQQEDSAVYLCASSFTSGPRNEQFFGPGTRLTVL.

This clonotype showed up just once. V gene TRBV6-2 or TRBV6-3 combines with J gene TRBJ1-5; D is undetermined. CDR1 is MNHEY and CDR2 is SVGEGT in the germline V gene. V was trimmed by 0 bases and J by 1 base, leaving 7 bases between them. This CDR3 spans 15 amino acids. The CDR3 nucleotides read TGTGCCAGCAGTTACTCGAGGAGAAGCAATCAGCCCCAGCATTTT. The encoded protein is CASSYSRRSNQPQHF.

The chain combines TRBV9 with TRBJ2-3, with a possible D match to TRBD1 (6 bases). The CDR3 is 16 residues long. CDR1 and CDR2 from the germline V gene are SGDLS and YYNGEE. Deletions cut 4 bases from V and 11 bases from J, with 26 bases between. For the CDR3, the DNA is TGTGCCAGCAGCCCCTCCGGTGGCACAGGGTCCTCCAAGCAGTATTTT. Amino acids: CASSPSGGTGSSKQYF.

This clonotype was seen a few times. The V gene is TRBV3-1, the J gene TRBJ2-5, with TRBD1 identical over 7 bases. This CDR3 is built from 17 residues. Trimming took 0 bases from V and 11 from J; bases not matched to a gene: 18. CDR1 and CDR2 from the germline V gene are LGHDT and YNNKEL (reference sequence). This CDR3 reads CASSQDLGDSRDNEQYF. DNA of the CDR3: TGTGCCAGCAGCCAAGATCTCGGGGACAGCCGGGACAATGAGCAGTACTTC.

In its sample, this clonotype was seen many times. The CDR3 reads CASTPGQGQTDTQYF. CDR3 DNA sequence: TGTGCCAGCACCCCAGGACAGGGGCAGACAGATACGCAGTATTTT. V gene TRBV9 combines with J gene TRBJ2-3; 9 bases fit TRBD1. CDR1 is SGDLS, CDR2 YYNGEE, per germline. The CDR3 spans 15 residues. V was clipped by 6 bases and J by 3 bases; unmatched bases: 8.

The chain combines TRBV5-1 with TRBJ1-1, with TRBD1 matching 7 bases. The CDR3 covers 15 residues. V shed 4 bases and J 2 bases; nucleotides not matched to a gene: 8. CDR1 is SGHRS and CDR2 is YFSETQ in the germline V gene. The CDR3 reads CASSPRDSGNTEAFF. The CDR3 coding sequence is TGCGCCAGCAGCCCCAGGGACAGCGGAAACACTGAAGCTTTCTTT.

V usage is TRBV5-6 and J usage is TRBJ2-5; D not certain. The germline CDR1 and CDR2 sequences are SGHDT and YYEEEE. The V end was cut by 1 base, the J end by 11 bases, with 18 bases between. The length of the CDR3 is 14 residues. The CDR3, as DNA: TGTGCCAGCAGCTTGTGGGGATATAGCAATGAGCAGTACTTC. Encoded protein: CASSLWGYSNEQYF.

The chain is built from TRBV27 and TRBJ2-5; D perhaps matches TRBD1 (6 bases). This CDR3 spans 16 amino acids. CDR1 MNHEY and CDR2 SMNVEV come from the germline V gene (reference sequence). V lost 4 bases to trimming and J lost 2 bases, with 17 bases between them. CDR3 in amino acids: CASSSPLARGQETQYF. The CDR3 DNA follows: TGTGCCAGCAGTTCCCCTTTGGCGAGGGGGCAAGAGACCCAGTACTTC.

This sequence joins TRBV5-1 and TRBJ2-4, with D unclear. This CDR3 is built from 14 residues. With 2 bases removed from V and 1 base from J, the gap between germline ends came to 7 bases. The V gene's germline CDR1 is SGHRS and CDR2 YFSETQ. As DNA, the CDR3 is TGCGCCAGCAGCTTTCTGGAGGCCAAAAACATTCAGTACTTC. Amino acids: CASSFLEAKNIQYF.

The chain has TRBV29-1 and TRBJ2-7; TRBD2 matches at 13 bases. The V gene's germline CDR1 is SQVTM and CDR2 ANQGSEA. CDR3 length: 15 amino acids. Trimming took 5 bases from V and 7 from J; bases not matched to a gene: 11. CDR3 residues: CSVFGLAGVINEQYF. CDR3 sequence (DNA): TGCAGCGTTTTCGGACTAGCGGGAGTTATAAATGAGCAGTACTTC.

This clonotype was detected only a few times. This chain links TRBV27 with TRBJ1-2; weak D call: TRBD1 (5 bases). V was trimmed by 5 bases and J by 4 bases, leaving 11 bases between them. CDR1 is MNHEY, CDR2 SMNVEV, per germline (reference sequence). CDR3 length: 13 residues. CDR3 loop: CASSPEGTYGYTF. CDR3 nucleotide sequence: TGTGCCAGCAGTCCGGAAGGGACCTATGGCTACACCTTC.